The rows below give T cell receptor beta chains drawn from one sample of a study of blood T cell repertoires in COVID-19. The protocol was immunoSEQ multiplex PCR, while the TCRdb copy is restricted to in-frame clones and leaves out a portion. The sample lists 90,000 to 100,000 clones, about 81% occurring once. Material for sequencing was peripheral blood. The source of these receptors is a man aged 60 to 75 with acute or convalescent COVID-19. Each CDR3 is given with its conserved first and last residue. D genes are given only for firm matches. Expanded clones get a size class; other rows say once, few or many, or leave the size out.

TRBJ2-1 | - | TRBV9 | - | TGTGCCAGCAGCGTAGCGGGGATTGGGTACAATGAGCAGTTCTTC | CASSVAGIGYNEQFF
TRBJ2-7 | TRBD1 | TRBV24-1 | - | TGTGCCACCAGGGGAGACAGGGGTCGGTACGAGCAGTACTTC | CATRGDRGRYEQYF
TRBJ2-5 | - | TRBV5-4 | - | TGTGCCAGCAGCTTGAAGTCGGGGTTGGAGACCCAGTACTTC | CASSLKSGLETQYF
TRBJ1-1 | - | TRBV6-2/TRBV6-3 | - | TGTGCCAGCAGCCCGGGACTCACTAGAACTGAAGCTTTCTTT | CASSPGLTRTEAFF
TRBJ2-2 | - | TRBV3-1/TRBV3-2 | - | TGTGCCAGCATCCTCACACCGAACACCGGGGAGCTGTTTTTT | CASILTPNTGELFF
TRBJ1-5 | TRBD1 | TRBV19 | few | TGTGCCAGTAAGGGGACAGTCAATCAGCCCCAGCATTTT | CASKGTVNQPQHF
TRBJ2-6 | - | TRBV3-1/TRBV3-2 | - | TGTGCCTCCTCTCCCTTCAGGGCTGACGGGGCCAACGTCCTGACTTTC | CASSPFRADGANVLTF
TRBJ1-1 | - | TRBV27 | once | TGTGCCAGCAGTTTAAAAAGGGGGACTGAAGCTTTCTTT | CASSLKRGTEAFF
TRBJ2-7 | TRBD1 | TRBV11-3 | - | TGTGCCAGCAGCAGGGGGCTGGTCGACGAGCAGTACTTC | CASSRGLVDEQYF
TRBJ2-1 | TRBD1 | TRBV19 | - | TGTGCCAGTGACCCCAACAGGGGTCACTATCCCGGGCAGTTCTTC | CASDPNRGHYPGQFF
TRBJ1-2 | - | TRBV3-1/TRBV3-2 | once | TGTGCCAGCAGCCCCCAATCAGGGGTGGATGTTAACTATGGCTACACCTTC | CASSPQSGVDVNYGYTF
TRBJ2-2 | TRBD2 | TRBV30 | - | TGTGCCTGGAGCGGGGGGGAGACCGGGGAGCTGTTTTTT | CAWSGGETGELFF
TRBJ2-1 | TRBD2 | TRBV11-3 | - | TGTGCCAGCAGCTTAGATGGGCGGGGGGGCGAAGATGAGCAGTTCTTC | CASSLDGRGGEDEQFF
TRBJ1-5 | TRBD1 | TRBV6-5 | - | TGTGCCAGCAGTACGGGACAGGAGCAGCCCCAGCATTTT | CASSTGQEQPQHF
TRBJ2-7 | - | TRBV2 | few | TGTGCCAGCAGCGGCGACAGTTACGAGCAGTACTTC | CASSGDSYEQYF
TRBJ2-3 | - | TRBV19 | - | TGTGCCAGTAGTCGTCCGGGGTATAGCACAGATACGCAGTATTTT | CASSRPGYSTDTQYF
TRBJ1-6 | TRBD1 | TRBV19 | few | TGTGCCAGTAGTATGGGACAGGGAGGACACTCCTATAATTCACCCCTCCACTTT | CASSMGQGGHSYNSPLHF
TRBJ2-2 | - | TRBV3-1/TRBV3-2 | few | TGTGCCAGCAGCCCCTTTGCGACCGGGGAGCTGTTTTTT | CASSPFATGELFF
TRBJ1-1 | TRBD1 | TRBV19 | - | TGTGCCAGTAGTACGGGACAGGGGTTAACTGAAGCTTTCTTT | CASSTGQGLTEAFF
TRBJ2-2 | - | TRBV6-4 | - | TGTGCCAGCAGTGAGGGGGACTTCACCGGGGAGCTGTTTTTT | CASSEGDFTGELFF
TRBJ1-5 | - | TRBV12-3/TRBV12-4 | - | TGTGCCAGCAGTCCGGGTCCTAATCAGCCCCAGCATTTT | CASSPGPNQPQHF
TRBJ1-1 | - | TRBV7-2 | - | TGTGCCAGCAGCTTCCCACACATGAACACTGAAGCTTTCTTT | CASSFPHMNTEAFF
TRBJ2-1 | TRBD2 | TRBV2 | - | TGTGCCAGCAGTGAAAGACTAGCCGCCTCCAATGAGCAGTTCTTC | CASSERLAASNEQFF
TRBJ1-1 | TRBD1 | TRBV18 | - | TGTGCCAGCTCACCCACCACAGGGGGGGTCGACACTGAAGCTTTCTTT | CASSPTTGGVDTEAFF
TRBJ2-7 | - | TRBV3-1/TRBV3-2 | - | TGTGCCAGCAGCCAAGGGGGACTCACCTACGAGCAGTACTTC | CASSQGGLTYEQYF
TRBJ2-3 | TRBD1 | TRBV19 | - | TGTGCCAGTAGTCGGGGGACCACGGACAGGGCGTATACGCAGTATTTT | CASSRGTTDRAYTQYF
TRBJ2-2 | - | TRBV9 | - | TGTGCCAGCAGCGCGGACAGATACACCGGGGAGCTGTTTTTT | CASSADRYTGELFF
TRBJ2-1 | TRBD2 | TRBV4-2 | - | TGTGCCAGCAGCCAAGATATAGCGGGAGGGCCCAATGAGCAGTTCTTC | CASSQDIAGGPNEQFF
TRBJ2-3 | TRBD1 | TRBV7-9 | - | TGTGCCAGCAGCTTAATGCCGGGACAGGGATTTGGTAGCACAGATACGCAGTATTTT | CASSLMPGQGFGSTDTQYF
TRBJ2-3 | - | TRBV19 | - | TGTGCCAGTAGTATGGGTTGGGCGGGGGCCATCACAGATACGCAGTATTTT | CASSMGWAGAITDTQYF
TRBJ1-2 | - | TRBV28 | - | TGTGCCAGCAGCTTAGACAGTTCCTATGGCTACACCTTC | CASSLDSSYGYTF
TRBJ1-3 | - | TRBV27 | - | TGTGCCAGCAGCCAGGGAAAAACTGGAAACACCATATATTTT | CASSQGKTGNTIYF
TRBJ1-2 | - | TRBV7-9 | - | TGTGCCAGCAGCCCGGACGGGGGGAGCTATGGCTACACCTTC | CASSPDGGSYGYTF
TRBJ2-5 | TRBD1 | TRBV18 | - | TGTGCCAGCCTGGGACAGGGACAAGAGACCCAGTACTTC | CASLGQGQETQYF
TRBJ1-5 | - | TRBV19 | - | TGTGCCAGTAGTATAGACCGGGAGCAGCCCCAGCATTTT | CASSIDREQPQHF
TRBJ1-5 | - | TRBV30 | - | TGTGCCTGGAGTGTGGGGCAGGGAGGGAGTCAGCCCCAGCATTTT | CAWSVGQGGSQPQHF
TRBJ1-2 | - | TRBV9 | - | TGTGCCAGCAGCGCATTTTATGGCTACACCTTC | CASSAFYGYTF
TRBJ2-7 | TRBD1 | TRBV7-9 | - | TGTGCCAGCAGCTTAGGACAGGGAAGTCTCGAGCAGTACTTC | CASSLGQGSLEQYF
TRBJ1-2 | - | TRBV7-9 | - | TGTGCCAGCAGCTTAGGTGTTGGGGGGAATGGCTACACCTTC | CASSLGVGGNGYTF
TRBJ1-3 | - | TRBV3-1/TRBV3-2 | - | TGTGCCAGCAGCCCCAGGGGCAGGGGAAACACCATATATTTT | CASSPRGRGNTIYF
TRBJ2-2 | TRBD1 | TRBV24-1 | once | TGTGCCACCTCCGGGACAGTAGACACCGGGGAGCTGTTTTTT | CATSGTVDTGELFF
TRBJ2-1 | - | TRBV6-5 | - | TGTGCCAGCAGTTCCGCCGGGAGCGACTACAATGAGCAGTTCTTC | CASSSAGSDYNEQFF
TRBJ2-6 | - | TRBV3-1/TRBV3-2 | few | TGTGCCAGCAGCCAAGAGCCGCACGGGGGGGCCAACGTCCTGACTTTC | CASSQEPHGGANVLTF
TRBJ1-1 | - | TRBV5-5 | few | TGTGCCAGCAGACAGGGCACTGAAGCTTTCTTT | CASRQGTEAFF
TRBJ1-2 | - | TRBV28 | - | TGTGCCAGCAGTTTCTTGAGCGGTAACTATGGCTACACCTTC | CASSFLSGNYGYTF
TRBJ1-3 | - | TRBV19 | - | TGTGCCAGTAGCTCGGGTGACTCCTCTGGAAACACCATATATTTT | CASSSGDSSGNTIYF
TRBJ1-4 | - | TRBV4-1 | - | TGCGCCAGCAGTCCCCCTGGGGCGACTAATGAAAAACTGTTTTTT | CASSPPGATNEKLFF